The 29 T cell receptor beta chains listed next were all sequenced from one sample in a study of cytomegalovirus exposure and HLA in healthy donors. Vbeta (60) and Jbeta (13) primers were used in the PCR. TCRdb keeps only in-frame clones here, not all; method: immunoSEQ multiplex PCR. This sample has about 130,000 clones; around three quarters occur once, and the top ten carry approximately 1.2%. What was sequenced was PBMCs. The receptors were sampled from a female donor in good health and CMV-seronegative.

In regard to this clone: In the same sample, other DNA sequences code for this CDR3. The chain combines TRBV18 with TRBJ2-1; 7 bases map to TRBD2. The CDR3 runs to 16 residues. Germline CDR1 and CDR2: KGHSH and LQKENI. V lost 0 bases, J lost 0 bases, and 2 bases stayed unmatched. The CDR3 nucleotides read TGTGCCAGCTCACCACCGGGGACTAACTCCTACAATGAGCAGTTCTTC. Translated: CASSPPGTNSYNEQFF.

V is TRBV5-4 and J is TRBJ2-2; the match to TRBD2 covers 10 bases. The V segment lost 2 bases and the J segment 1 base; nucleotides outside the gene matches: 2. CDR1 and CDR2 from the germline V gene are SGHNT and YYREEE (reference sequence). The CDR3 runs to 16 residues. Written as DNA, the CDR3 is TGTGCCAGCAGCTTCGGGACTAGCGTGAACACCGGGGAGCTGTTTTTT. It is translated as CASSFGTSVNTGELFF.

This clone appeared a few times. The chain links TRBV20-1 to TRBJ2-1; the D is unclear. The CDR3 has 11 amino acids. Germline V lookup: CDR1 DFQATT, CDR2 SNEGSKA (reference sequence). The V end was cut by 6 bases, the J end by 10 bases, with 13 bases between. Written as DNA, the CDR3 is TGCAGTGCCCTAGATCTCGAAGAGCAGTTCTTC. Residues: CSALDLEEQFF.

The chain has TRBV9 and TRBJ2-4; 11 bases agree with TRBD2. The CDR3 has 14 amino acids. V lost 3 bases and J lost 5; bases outside the gene matches: 1. The germline CDR1 and CDR2 sequences are SGDLS and YYNGEE. CDR3 sequence reads: CASSAGLAENIQYF. The CDR3 DNA reads as TGTGCCAGCAGCGCGGGACTAGCGGAAAACATTCAGTACTTC.

This clone was picked up one time. The chain couples TRBV9 to TRBJ2-7; 7 bases are shared with TRBD1. This CDR3 spans 14 amino acids. V lost 3 bases and J lost 2; bases outside the gene matches: 5. Germline CDR1 is SGDLS and CDR2 is YYNGEE. The CDR3 sequence: CASSEGRGTYEQYF. The CDR3 nucleotides read TGTGCCAGCAGCGAGGGCAGGGGGACCTACGAGCAGTACTTC.

The chain uses TRBV5-1 and TRBJ2-1, with TRBD2 matching over 11 bases. Germline V CDR1 and CDR2: SGHRS, YFSETQ. The J segment lost 3 bases and the V segment lost 4 bases, leaving 3 bases of the junction unmatched. The CDR3 is 15 amino acids. CDR3: CASSLLAGDYNEQFF. In DNA form, the CDR3 reads TGCGCCAGCAGCCTACTAGCGGGGGACTACAATGAGCAGTTCTTC.

J is TRBJ1-4 and V is TRBV10-3; TRBD1 matches 11 bases. The CDR3 covers 13 residues. V trimming: 2 bases; J trimming: 14 bases; junction bases outside the gene matches: 4. Germline CDR1 and CDR2: ENHRY and SYGVKD. This CDR3 is CAISERRDRGLFF. In nucleotides, the CDR3 is TGTGCCATCAGTGAGCGACGGGACAGGGGGCTGTTTTTT.

The genes are TRBV13 and TRBJ1-1; unclear D gene. V was pared by 1 base and J by 5 bases, with 5 bases between. The germline V gene has CDR1 PRHDT and CDR2 FYEKMQ (reference sequence). The CDR3 extends over 12 amino acids. In nucleotides, the CDR3 is TGTGCCAGCAGCTTAGCGGGGACTGAAGCTTTCTTT. It encodes CASSLAGTEAFF.

This clone was picked up one time. This chain uses TRBV2 with TRBJ1-2; D may be TRBD1 (5 bases). Looked up from germline, CDR1 is SNHLY and CDR2 is FYNNEI. V was clipped by 0 bases and J by 5 bases, with 10 bases between them. The CDR3 consists of 14 residues. CDR3 sequence (DNA): TGTGCCAGCAGTGAAGCTAGACAGATATATGGCTACACCTTC. This encodes CASSEARQIYGYTF. Drawing the rest from reference TRBV2 and TRBJ1-2, the complete variable domain is EPEVTQTPSHQVTQMGQEVILRCVPISNHLYFYWYRQILGQKVEFLVSFYNNEISEKSEIFDDQFSVERPDGSNFTLKIRSTKLEDSAMYFCASSEARQIYGYTFGSGTRLTVV.

The chain combines TRBV7-6 with TRBJ2-2; possible D gene TRBD1, 7 bases. V lost 5 bases and J lost 5, with 18 bases in between. Germline CDR1 SGHVS, CDR2 FNYEAQ. This CDR3 has 16 residues. CDR3 protein: CASSPRARGETGELFF. CDR3 DNA sequence: TGTGCCAGCAGCCCGAGGGCCAGGGGGGAAACCGGGGAGCTGTTTTTT. The full variable domain, its missing parts supplied by reference TRBV7-6 and TRBJ2-2, is GAGVSQSPRYKVTKRGQDVALRCDPISGHVSLYWYRQALGQGPEFLTYFNYEAQQDKSGLPNDRFSAERPEGSISTLTIQRTEQRDSAMYRCASSPRARGETGELFFGEGSRLTVL.

The chain recombines TRBV28 with TRBJ1-2; D remains unclear. This CDR3 is built from 12 residues. Germline CDR1 and CDR2: MDHEN and SYDVKM. V was clipped by 5 bases and J by 3 bases, with 7 bases between them. The CDR3 is CASSPRDYGYTF. In DNA, the CDR3 is TGTGCCAGCAGTCCTCGGGACTATGGCTACACCTTC.

This clone appeared a single time. This chain links TRBV9 with TRBJ2-3, with 9 bases fitting TRBD1. The germline V gene has CDR1 SGDLS and CDR2 YYNGEE. The ends lost 3 bases at V and 2 bases at J; junction bases unmatched: 10. This CDR3 comprises 17 residues. CDR3 nucleotides: TGTGCCAGCAGCGGGGGACCGGGACAGGGTAACACAGATACGCAGTATTTT. This translates into CASSGGPGQGNTDTQYF. Drawing the rest from reference TRBV9 and TRBJ2-3, the complete variable domain is DSGVTQTPKHLITATGQRVTLRCSPRSGDLSVYWYQQSLDQGLQFLIQYYNGEERAKGNILERFSAQQFPDLHSELNLSSLELGDSALYFCASSGGPGQGNTDTQYFGPGTRLTVL.

The chain couples TRBV6-1 to TRBJ1-2; D may be TRBD1 (5 bases). The V and J ends lost 2 bases and 4 bases respectively, with 11 bases between them. Per the germline V gene, CDR1 is MNHNS and CDR2 is SASEGT. The CDR3 is made up of 14 amino acids. As DNA, the CDR3 is TGTGCCAGCAGTGAAAAAGGACATGGCTATGGCTACACCTTC. It is translated as CASSEKGHGYGYTF.

As to this clone: A junction boundary mismatches the germline segment, possibly from a read error. V gene TRBV2 combines with J gene TRBJ2-7; 7 nucleotides line up with TRBD1. Germline V gene data show CDR1 as SNHLY and CDR2 as FYNNEI. This CDR3 contains 14 residues. CDR3: CASSPGQLSFEQYF. CDR3 bases: TGTGCCAGCAGTCCGGGACAGCTCTCCTTCGAGCAGTACTTC.

This clone appeared a few times. The V gene is TRBV30, the J gene TRBJ1-1, with D possibly TRBD1 on 6 matching bases. There are 11 residues in the CDR3. V was pared by 8 bases and J by 6 bases, with 13 bases between. The V gene's germline CDR1 is GTSNPN and CDR2 SVGIG (reference sequence). CDR3 nucleotides: TGTGCCGGACATCGGACAGCTGAAGCTTTCTTT. Its protein is CAGHRTAEAFF.

The genes are TRBV7-3 and TRBJ2-1; 9 bases line up with TRBD2. V shed 5 bases and J 3 bases; nucleotides not matched to a gene: 5. Germline V lookup: CDR1 SGHTA, CDR2 FQGTGA. The CDR3 extends over 15 amino acids. The CDR3 DNA sequence: TGTGCCAGCAGCCGTAGCGGGGGCAACTACAATGAGCAGTTCTTC. Amino acid sequence: CASSRSGGNYNEQFF.

The CDR3 loop is CASSAYRAGNTIYF. The CDR3 DNA is TGTGCCAGCAGCGCTTACAGGGCTGGAAACACCATATATTTT. The genes are TRBV14 and TRBJ1-3, with a tentative D call TRBD1 (6 bases). This CDR3 is 14 amino acids long. Germline values: CDR1 SGHDN, CDR2 FVKESK. V was cut by 5 bases and J by 2 bases, with 10 bases left in between.

The chain carries TRBV7-2 and TRBJ1-2, with D tentatively TRBD1 (5 bases). The CDR3 contains 14 residues. V gave up 0 bases and J gave up 6 bases, with 11 bases separating them. Germline V gene sequence: CDR1 SGHTA, CDR2 FQGNSA. The CDR3 loop reads CASSLAGGMDGYTF. CDR3 in DNA: TGTGCCAGCAGCTTAGCCGGGGGGATGGATGGCTACACCTTC.

The chain recombines TRBV7-9 with TRBJ2-7; D not certain. Germline values: CDR1 SEHNR, CDR2 FQNEAQ (reference sequence). The CDR3 totals 16 residues. V shed 5 bases and J shed 0 bases, with 17 bases lying between them. The DNA for the CDR3 is TGTGCCAGCAGCCCGCGCACCGGGTCCCGCTCCTACGAGCAGTACTTC. Translation gives CASSPRTGSRSYEQYF.

The V call is TRBV4-1, the J call TRBJ1-6; TRBD1 aligns across 9 bases. The CDR3 runs to 15 residues. Germline values: CDR1 MGHRA, CDR2 YSYEKL. V lost 6 bases to trimming and J lost 5 bases; unmatched junction nucleotides: 5. In DNA form, the CDR3 reads TGCGCCAGCAGAACACAGGGGGCCGATAATTCACCCCTCCACTTT. Residues: CASRTQGADNSPLHF.

This clone was counted only a few times. This chain links TRBV6-5 with TRBJ1-4, with 7 bases aligning to TRBD1. CDR1 is MNHEY and CDR2 is SVGAGI in the germline V gene. The CDR3 has 13 residues. Trimming cost V 6 bases and J 8 bases; bases outside gene matches: 6. In DNA form, the CDR3 reads TGTGCCAGCAGATATCAGGGGGGCGAAAAACTGTTTTTT. Amino acids: CASRYQGGEKLFF.

This clone was seen a single time. The V gene is TRBV6-5, the J gene TRBJ2-1; D is unresolved. Deletions cut 2 bases from V and 0 bases from J, with 8 bases between. Germline loops: CDR1 MNHEY, CDR2 SVGAGI. The CDR3 runs to 15 residues. The CDR3 DNA sequence: TGTGCCAGCAGTTACATCCCCAGCTCCTACAATGAGCAGTTCTTC. It specifies CASSYIPSSYNEQFF.

This clone was picked up one time. The V call is TRBV28, the J call TRBJ2-3; D possibly corresponds to TRBD2 (7 bases). This CDR3 region has 15 residues. Germline CDR1 and CDR2: MDHEN and SYDVKM. Trimming left V 7 bases short and J 2 bases short, with 16 bases between. The CDR3 loop reads CASIETGGLTDTQYF. The CDR3 nucleotides are TGTGCCAGCATAGAAACCGGGGGGCTCACAGATACGCAGTATTTT.

The J gene is TRBJ2-7, the V gene TRBV5-6; D is undetermined. Germline assignment: CDR1 SGHDT and CDR2 YYEEEE. Trimming stripped 0 bases from V and 4 bases from J, with 11 bases between. The CDR3 spans 14 residues. The CDR3 nucleotides read TGTGCCAGCAGCTTGGGACGGAGTAAATACGAGCAGTACTTC. It encodes CASSLGRSKYEQYF. Full variable domain (outside the CDR3, taken from reference TRBV5-6 and TRBJ2-7): DAGVTQSPTHLIKTRGQQVTLRCSPKSGHDTVSWYQQALGQGPQFIFQYYEEEERQRGNFPDRFSGHQFPNYSSELNVNALLLGDSALYLCASSLGRSKYEQYFGPGTRLTVT.

The V and J genes are TRBV19 and TRBJ1-1, with D possibly TRBD1 on 6 matching bases. V lost 8 bases, J lost 7 bases, and 20 bases lay in between. This CDR3 contains 14 residues. Germline lookup yields CDR1 LNHDA and CDR2 SQIVND (reference sequence). CDR3 loop: CASGPGGGFFEAFF. The CDR3 region has the DNA TGTGCCAGTGGTCCCGGGGGGGGCTTTTTTGAAGCTTTCTTT.

V usage is TRBV5-1 and J usage is TRBJ1-2; D possibly corresponds to TRBD1 (6 bases). V lost 3 bases and J 8 bases, leaving 17 bases between the germline ends. Germline CDR1 SGHRS, CDR2 YFSETQ. The CDR3 is made up of 14 amino acids. CDR3 coding DNA: TGCGCCAGCAGCTCGGACAGCGCCTCGGGGGGCTACACCTTC. The encoded protein is CASSSDSASGGYTF.

The chain carries TRBV11-2 and TRBJ2-2; TRBD2 aligns across 8 bases. The CDR3 loop spans 15 amino acids. Germline V gene sequence: CDR1 SGHAT, CDR2 FQNNGV. The V gene end was trimmed by 8 bases and the J gene end by 7 bases; junction bases not matched to a gene: 12. DNA for the CDR3: TGTGCCAGCGAGGCTCGGGGGGGCCGATTCGGGGAGCTGTTTTTT. Translation: CASEARGGRFGELFF.

This chain connects TRBV28 to TRBJ2-1, with 9 bases aligning to TRBD1. Germline V gene data show CDR1 as MDHEN and CDR2 as SYDVKM. J was trimmed by 7 bases and V by 2 bases; bases with no gene match: 12. This CDR3 region has 17 residues. The DNA of the CDR3 is TGTGCCAGCAGTTTAGATCACGGGACAGGGCTTTCTAATGAGCAGTTCTTC. This codes for CASSLDHGTGLSNEQFF. Complete variable domain (other parts from reference TRBV28 and TRBJ2-1): DVKVTQSSRYLVKRTGEKVFLECVQDMDHENMFWYRQDPGLGLRLIYFSYDVKMKEKGDIPEGYSVSREKKERFSLILESASTNQTSMYLCASSLDHGTGLSNEQFFGPGTRLTVL.

This sequence joins TRBV11-2 and TRBJ1-3, with D possibly being TRBD1 (6 bases). V lost 5 bases and J lost 0, with 17 bases in between. Germline CDR1 is SGHAT and CDR2 is FQNNGV. The CDR3 has 17 amino acids. As DNA, the CDR3 is TGTGCCAGCAGCCCCCGAGGACAGATCTACTCTGGAAACACCATATATTTT. Protein: CASSPRGQIYSGNTIYF. Variable domain in full (rest from reference TRBV11-2 and TRBJ1-3): EAGVAQSPRYKIIEKRQSVAFWCNPISGHATLYWYQQILGQGPKLLIQFQNNGVVDDSQLPKDRFSAERLKGVDSTLKIQPAKLEDSAVYLCASSPRGQIYSGNTIYFGEGSWLTVV.